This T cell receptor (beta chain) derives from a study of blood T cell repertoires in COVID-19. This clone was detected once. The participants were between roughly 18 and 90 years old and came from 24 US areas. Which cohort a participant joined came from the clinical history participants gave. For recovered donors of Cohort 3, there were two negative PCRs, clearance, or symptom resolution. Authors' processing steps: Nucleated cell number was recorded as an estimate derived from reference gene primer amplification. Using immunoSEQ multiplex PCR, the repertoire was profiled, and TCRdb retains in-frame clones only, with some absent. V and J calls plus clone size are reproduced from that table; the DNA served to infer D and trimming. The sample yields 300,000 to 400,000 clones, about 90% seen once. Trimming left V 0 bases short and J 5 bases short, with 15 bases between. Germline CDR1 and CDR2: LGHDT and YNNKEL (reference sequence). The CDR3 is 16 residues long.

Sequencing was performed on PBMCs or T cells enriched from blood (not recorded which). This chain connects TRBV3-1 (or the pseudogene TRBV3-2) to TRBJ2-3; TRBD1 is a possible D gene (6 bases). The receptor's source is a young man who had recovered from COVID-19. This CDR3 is CASSQDVRDTKDTQYF. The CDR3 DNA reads TGTGCCAGCAGCCAAGATGTGAGGGACACCAAAGATACGCAGTATTTT.